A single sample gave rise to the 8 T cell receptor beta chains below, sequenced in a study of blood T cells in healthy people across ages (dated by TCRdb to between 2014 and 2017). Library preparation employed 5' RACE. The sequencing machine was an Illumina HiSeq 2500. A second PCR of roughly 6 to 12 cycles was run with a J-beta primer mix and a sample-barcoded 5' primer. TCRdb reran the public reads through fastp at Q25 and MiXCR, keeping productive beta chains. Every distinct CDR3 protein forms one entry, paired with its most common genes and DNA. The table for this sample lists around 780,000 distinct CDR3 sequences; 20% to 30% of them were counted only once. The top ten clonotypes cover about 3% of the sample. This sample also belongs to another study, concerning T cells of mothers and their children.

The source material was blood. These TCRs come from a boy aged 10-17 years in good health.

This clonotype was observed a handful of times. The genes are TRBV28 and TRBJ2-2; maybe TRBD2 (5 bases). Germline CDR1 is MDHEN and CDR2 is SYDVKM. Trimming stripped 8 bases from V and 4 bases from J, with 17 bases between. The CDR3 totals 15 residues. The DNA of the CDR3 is TGTGCCAGCGGACTCAAGCTACCGAGCACCGGGGAGCTGTTTTTT. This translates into CASGLKLPSTGELFF.

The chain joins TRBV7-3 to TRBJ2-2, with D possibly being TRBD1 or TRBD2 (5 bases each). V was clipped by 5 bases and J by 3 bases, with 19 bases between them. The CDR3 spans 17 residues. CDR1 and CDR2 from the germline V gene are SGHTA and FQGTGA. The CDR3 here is CASSPTGDARYTGELFF. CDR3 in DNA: TGTGCCAGCAGCCCCACCGGGGACGCACGGTACACCGGGGAGCTGTTTTTT.

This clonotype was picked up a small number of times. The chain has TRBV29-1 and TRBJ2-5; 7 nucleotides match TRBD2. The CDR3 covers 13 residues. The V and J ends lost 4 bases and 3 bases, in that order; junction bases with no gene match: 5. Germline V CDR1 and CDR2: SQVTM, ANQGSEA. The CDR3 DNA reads TGCAGCGTTGTCGGGACTAACAAAGAGACCCAGTACTTC. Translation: CSVVGTNKETQYF.

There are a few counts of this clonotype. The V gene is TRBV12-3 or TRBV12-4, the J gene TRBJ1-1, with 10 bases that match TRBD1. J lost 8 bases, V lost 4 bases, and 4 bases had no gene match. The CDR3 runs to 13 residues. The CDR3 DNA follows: TGTGCCAGCAGTTCATTGGGACAGGGGGAAGCTTTCTTT. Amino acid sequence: CASSSLGQGEAFF.

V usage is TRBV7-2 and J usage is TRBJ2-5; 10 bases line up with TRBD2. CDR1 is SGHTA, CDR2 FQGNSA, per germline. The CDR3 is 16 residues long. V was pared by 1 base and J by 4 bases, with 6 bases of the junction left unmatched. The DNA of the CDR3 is TGTGCCAGCAGCTTAGTACTAGCGGGGCCCCGAGAGACCCAGTACTTC. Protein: CASSLVLAGPRETQYF.

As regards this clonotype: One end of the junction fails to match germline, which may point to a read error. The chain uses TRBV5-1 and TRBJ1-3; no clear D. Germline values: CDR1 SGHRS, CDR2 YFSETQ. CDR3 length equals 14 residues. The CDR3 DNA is TGCGCCAGCAGCCTCTCGGGTTCTGAAAACACCATATATTTT. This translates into CASSLSGSENTIYF.

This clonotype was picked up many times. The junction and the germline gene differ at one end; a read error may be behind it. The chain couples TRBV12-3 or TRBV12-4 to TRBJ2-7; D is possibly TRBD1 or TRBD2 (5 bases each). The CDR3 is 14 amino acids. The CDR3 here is CASSLGDGTYEQYF. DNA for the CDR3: TGCGCCAGCAGCTTGGGGGACGGAACCTACGAGCAGTACTTC.

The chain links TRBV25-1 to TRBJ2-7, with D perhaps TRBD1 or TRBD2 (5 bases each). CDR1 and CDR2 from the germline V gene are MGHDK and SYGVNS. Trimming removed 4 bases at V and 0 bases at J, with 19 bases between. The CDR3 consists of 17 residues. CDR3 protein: CASSGDPGTGNSYEQYF. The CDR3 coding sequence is TGTGCCAGCAGTGGAGATCCCGGGACGGGGAACTCCTACGAGCAGTACTTC.